The present T cell receptor (beta chain) was sequenced within a study of blood T cell repertoires in COVID-19. In germline, CDR1 is SGHDT, CDR2 YYEEEE. The CDR3 length is 16 residues. V shed 2 bases, J shed 4 bases, and the junction held 10 bases outside the gene matches. Some clones are missing from TCRdb's copy, which holds only in-frame ones; the method was immunoSEQ multiplex PCR. The table lists under 150,000 clones, roughly 90% of them singletons. The source of this sequence is a man in his 70s with active COVID-19. This chain links TRBV5-6 with TRBJ1-2; TRBD1 matches 8 bases. Sequencing used peripheral blood. CDR3 residues: CASSFGLGGQVYGYTF. In DNA form, the CDR3 reads TGTGCCAGCAGCTTTGGGCTGGGGGGACAGGTCTATGGCTACACCTTC.